Each of the 27 T cell receptor beta chains below was sequenced from the same sample in a study of early T cells in non-severe SARS-CoV-2 infection. Using its own MiXCR run on the 5' RACE reads, TCRdb lists one record per CDR3 protein. The sample lists some 87,000 distinct CDR3 sequences, roughly 13% occurring once. What was sequenced was whole blood. Every receptor here comes from an adult who was a healthcare worker with PCR-confirmed SARS-CoV-2 infection or an uninfected control (not recorded which).

The rearrangement joins TRBV11-3 to TRBJ2-2, with D maybe TRBD2 (6 bases). The CDR3 covers 13 residues. CDR1 and CDR2 from the germline V gene are SGHNT and YENEEA. V lost 5 bases to trimming and J lost 6 bases, with 10 bases between them. This chain's CDR3 is CASSPTGAGELFF. Here the CDR3 DNA reads TGTGCCAGCAGCCCCACGGGGGCCGGGGAGCTGTTTTTT.

This clonotype has at least ten counts. The chain uses TRBV11-2 and TRBJ2-3; a weak D match, TRBD1 (5 bases). Germline V gene sequence: CDR1 SGHAT, CDR2 FQNNGV. Trimming pared 4 bases from V and 6 bases from J, leaving 8 bases between. This CDR3 is 12 amino acids long. As DNA, the CDR3 is TGTGCCAGCAGCTCCTGGGGCGATACGCAGTATTTT. Protein: CASSSWGDTQYF.

The chain has TRBV27 and TRBJ1-5; tentatively, D is TRBD1 (5 bases). V was trimmed by 5 bases and J by 4 bases, leaving 9 bases between them. The CDR3 runs 13 residues. Germline V gene data show CDR1 as MNHEY and CDR2 as SMNVEV (reference sequence). The CDR3 protein is CASSVNRNQPQHF. The CDR3 coding sequence is TGTGCCAGCAGTGTGAACAGGAATCAGCCCCAGCATTTT.

This clonotype was seen a few times. The chain has TRBV6-2 or TRBV6-3 and TRBJ2-7; TRBD1 might be the D (6 bases). Germline V gene lookup returns CDR1 MNHEY and CDR2 SVGEGT. V was cut by 6 bases and J by 4 bases, with 10 bases left in between. The length of the CDR3 is 12 residues. Here the CDR3 reads CASRNRVYEQYF. CDR3 sequence (DNA): TGTGCCAGCAGAAACAGGGTTTACGAGCAGTACTTC.

This chain connects TRBV6-2 or TRBV6-3 to TRBJ2-3; no definite D call. Trimming left V 7 bases short and J 4 bases short, with 6 bases between. The CDR3 loop spans 11 amino acids. Per germline, CDR1 MNHEY and CDR2 SVGEGT. The CDR3 sequence is CASTSSDTQYF. CDR3 DNA: TGTGCCAGCACTTCGTCAGATACGCAGTATTTT.

This clonotype appeared many times. V is TRBV18 and J is TRBJ1-1, with 7 bases lining up with TRBD1. The germline gives CDR1 KGHSH, CDR2 LQKENI. CDR3 length: 14 residues. The ends lost 8 bases at V and 1 base at J; junction bases unmatched: 7. As DNA, the CDR3 is TGTGCCAGCCAAATACAGGGGACGAACACTGAAGCTTTCTTT. It is translated as CASQIQGTNTEAFF.

Of note for this clonotype: A read error may produce the germline difference seen at one junction end. This chain connects TRBV20-1 to TRBJ2-1, with 11 nucleotides matching TRBD2. Germline-derived CDR1 and CDR2 are DFQATT and SNEGSKA (reference sequence). There are 13 residues in the CDR3. In DNA form, the CDR3 reads TGCAGTTCTAGCGGGAGGTCGGTCAATGAGCAGTTCTTC. Protein sequence: CSSSGRSVNEQFF.

The chain combines TRBV11-2 with TRBJ2-3; D gene uncertain. V lost 0 bases to trimming and J lost 4 bases, with 8 bases between them. The CDR3 length is 14 residues. CDR1 and CDR2 from the germline V gene are SGHAT and FQNNGV. The CDR3 region has the DNA TGTGCCAGCAGCTTAGATGGTGGTGCAGATACGCAGTATTTT. This translates into CASSLDGGADTQYF.

This rearrangement joins TRBV5-4 to TRBJ2-3; no definite D call. Trimming pared 3 bases from V and 6 bases from J, leaving 8 bases between. Germline CDR1 and CDR2: SGHNT and YYREEE (reference sequence). CDR3 length equals 12 residues. The CDR3 protein is CASSSPSDTQYF. The CDR3 coding sequence is TGTGCCAGCAGCTCCCCGTCCGATACGCAGTATTTT.

This clonotype was seen ten or more times. The genes are TRBV6-5 and TRBJ1-5, with D perhaps TRBD1 (5 bases). Trimming stripped 5 bases from V and 1 base from J, with 12 bases between. The CDR3 spans 15 residues. Looked up from germline, CDR1 is MNHEY and CDR2 is SVGAGI. The CDR3 DNA sequence: TGTGCCAGCAGTCAGGGAACGGGGAGCAATCAGCCCCAGCATTTT. Amino acid sequence: CASSQGTGSNQPQHF.

The rearrangement uses TRBV7-2 and TRBJ2-3; 8 bases are shared with TRBD2. Germline V CDR1 and CDR2: SGHTA, FQGNSA. Trimming cost V 2 bases and J 0 bases; bases outside gene matches: 7. CDR3 length: 17 amino acids. The DNA of the CDR3 is TGTGCCAGCAGCTTAAACGGGAGGGCTACTAGCACAGATACGCAGTATTTT. The encoded protein is CASSLNGRATSTDTQYF.

This chain connects TRBV3-1 to TRBJ2-2, with 8 bases lining up with TRBD1. The germline V gene encodes CDR1 LGHDT and CDR2 YNNKEL (reference sequence). The CDR3 contains 15 residues. V lost 5 bases and J lost 0; bases outside the gene matches: 2. The CDR3 coding sequence is TGTGCCAGCAGCACGACAGGGGCGAACACCGGGGAGCTGTTTTTT. This translates into CASSTTGANTGELFF.

This clonotype was counted a few times. The chain couples TRBV12-3 or TRBV12-4 to TRBJ1-1; 8 bases map to TRBD1. This CDR3 spans 15 amino acids. V shed 6 bases and J 5 bases; nucleotides not matched to a gene: 11. This chain's CDR3 is CASSLKPQGATEAFF. The DNA for the CDR3 is TGTGCCAGCAGCCTGAAGCCCCAGGGGGCTACTGAAGCTTTCTTT.

This clonotype turned up a few times. DNA for the CDR3: TGTGCCACCAGTGACTCCGGGACTAGCCCCCCGGATGAGCAGTTCTTC. Its translation: CATSDSGTSPPDEQFF. This chain connects TRBV24-1 to TRBJ2-1, with 9 nucleotides matching TRBD2. This CDR3 has 16 amino acids. The germline V gene encodes CDR1 KGHDR and CDR2 SFDVKD. Trimming at V came to 4 bases and at J to 8 bases, leaving 11 bases not matched to a gene.

The rearrangement uses TRBV29-1 and TRBJ2-1; D gene ambiguous. V lost 4 bases and J 0 bases, leaving 7 bases between the germline ends. Germline V gene lookup returns CDR1 SQVTM and CDR2 ANQGSEA. The CDR3 runs to 13 residues. The CDR3 sequence is CSVVSSSYNEQFF. The CDR3 DNA follows: TGCAGCGTTGTTAGCTCCTCCTACAATGAGCAGTTCTTC.

This clonotype was detected a few times. V usage is TRBV27 and J usage is TRBJ2-7, with a tentative D call TRBD1 (5 bases). This CDR3 spans 14 amino acids. Germline CDR1 MNHEY, CDR2 SMNVEV (reference sequence). V was trimmed by 2 bases and J by 0 bases, leaving 8 bases between them. The CDR3 region has the DNA TGTGCCAGCAGTTTAACCAGGGCCTCCTACGAGCAGTACTTC. Translated, it gives CASSLTRASYEQYF.

This clonotype was counted ten times or more. The rearrangement joins TRBV4-3 to TRBJ1-6, with unresolved D. V dropped 1 base and J dropped 7 bases, with 11 bases sitting between them. The germline CDR1 and CDR2 sequences are LGHNA and YSLEER. The CDR3 is 15 amino acids. The CDR3, as DNA: TGCGCCAGCAGCCAAGTCATAGGCAGCAATTCACCCCTCCACTTT. Protein sequence: CASSQVIGSNSPLHF.

This clonotype was recorded a few times. This rearrangement joins TRBV15 to TRBJ2-3; D is unclear. Per the germline V gene, CDR1 is LNHNV and CDR2 is YYDKDF (reference sequence). The V and J ends lost 0 bases and 7 bases respectively, with 8 bases between them. This CDR3 contains 13 residues. CDR3 nucleotide sequence: TGTGCCACCAGCAGAGATTTAGTTAATACGCAGTATTTT. This encodes CATSRDLVNTQYF.

J is TRBJ2-5 and V is TRBV10-1, with 8 nucleotides matching TRBD2. Looked up from germline, CDR1 is WNHNN and CDR2 is SYGVQD (reference sequence). Trimming removed 4 bases from V and 5 bases from J; junction bases left unmatched: 6. The CDR3 has 14 residues. CDR3 sequence reads: CASSAGGRFETQYF. The CDR3 DNA reads TGCGCCAGCAGTGCGGGGGGGAGGTTCGAGACCCAGTACTTC.

This clonotype was counted many times. The V call is TRBV6-5, the J call TRBJ2-7, with a tentative D call TRBD2 (6 bases). CDR3 length equals 14 residues. Germline V gives CDR1 MNHEY, CDR2 SVGAGI. Trimming left V 4 bases short and J 6 bases short, with 16 bases between. In DNA form, the CDR3 reads TGTGCCAGCAGTTCCCCGGGGGTGAAGGCCGAGCAGTACTTC. Its protein is CASSSPGVKAEQYF.

This clonotype was observed at least ten times. The chain has TRBV18 and TRBJ1-5; D not certain. Germline-derived CDR1 and CDR2 are KGHSH and LQKENI. V lost 4 bases, J lost 1 base, and 11 bases lay in between. This CDR3 has 15 amino acids. The CDR3 sequence is CASSRTGKSNQPQHF. CDR3 sequence (DNA): TGTGCCAGCTCACGCACCGGGAAGAGCAATCAGCCCCAGCATTTT.

J is TRBJ2-1 and V is TRBV20-1; D may match TRBD1 or TRBD2 (5 bases each). The CDR3 covers 13 residues. Germline-derived CDR1 and CDR2 are DFQATT and SNEGSKA (reference sequence). V was shortened by 6 bases and J by 6 bases, with 15 bases between the two germline ends. The CDR3 nucleotides are TGCAGTGCCCCATCGGGACGGGGCAATGAGCAGTTCTTC. This translates into CSAPSGRGNEQFF.

The sample holds a few counts of this clonotype. The chain uses TRBV27 and TRBJ1-2; D is unclear. Trimming cost V 6 bases and J 1 base, with 3 bases left between them. The CDR3 consists of 11 residues. Germline V gene sequence: CDR1 MNHEY, CDR2 SMNVEV (reference sequence). CDR3 protein: CASRDNYGYTF. CDR3 nucleotide sequence: TGTGCCAGCAGGGATAACTATGGCTACACCTTC.

This clonotype was seen a handful of times. The CDR3: CASSLGWGNQPQHF. For the CDR3, the DNA is TGTGCCAGCAGCTTAGGATGGGGCAATCAGCCCCAGCATTTT. This chain uses TRBV7-9 with TRBJ1-5; D uncertain. Germline assignment: CDR1 SEHNR and CDR2 FQNEAQ (reference sequence). V dropped 1 base and J dropped 2 bases, with 6 bases sitting between them. The CDR3 extends over 14 amino acids.

This clonotype was counted at least ten times. Here the CDR3 DNA reads TGTGCCAGCAGTGCGGGACTCGGCACAGATACGCAGTATTTT. It codes for CASSAGLGTDTQYF. The V and J genes are TRBV6-4 and TRBJ2-3; D is perhaps TRBD2 (6 bases). The CDR3 extends over 14 amino acids. In germline, CDR1 is MRHNA, CDR2 SNTAGT. The ends were cut back, 4 bases at V and 1 base at J, with 9 bases in the middle.

This clonotype was counted a few times. This chain's CDR3 is CSAKTSGSSSYNEQFF. The CDR3 coding sequence is TGCAGTGCTAAGACTAGCGGGTCGAGCTCCTACAATGAGCAGTTCTTC. This chain links TRBV20-1 with TRBJ2-1; TRBD2 aligns across 10 bases. With 4 bases clipped from V and 0 bases from J, the junction kept 6 bases outside the gene matches. Germline CDR1 and CDR2: DFQATT and SNEGSKA (reference sequence). The CDR3 is 16 residues long.

This clonotype was counted at least ten times. The chain joins TRBV6-2 or TRBV6-3 to TRBJ2-3; D is unresolved. CDR1 and CDR2 from the germline V gene are MNHEY and SVGEGT. CDR3 length: 13 residues. The V end lost 2 bases, the J end lost 0 bases, and 3 bases lay between the germline ends. The CDR3 here is CASSYESTDTQYF. The CDR3 nucleotides read TGTGCCAGCAGTTACGAGAGCACAGATACGCAGTATTTT.